This T cell receptor (beta chain) comes out of a study of blood T cell repertoires in COVID-19 (dated by TCRdb to between 2020 and 2021). Describing the broader study: Samples from collaborators originated in the United States, Italy and Spain and spanned both the acute and convalescent phases of COVID-19. Where available, HLA class I and class II types were taken from metadata supplied by the sample provider and were not determined by assay-based typing. The material from the prospective study consisted of cDNA or gDNA derived from T cells, B-cell-depleted T cells, or PBMCs. Samples came from the ongoing ImmuneRACE study (first 160 participants) plus 1,254 subjects from 6 global collaborators. The dataset comprised deeply sampled blood TCRbeta repertoires from subjects exposed to, actively infected with, or recovered from COVID-19. Sample metadata almost always included a de-identified subject ID, COVID-19 status, age in years and sex. The repertoires were released in a freely available public database intended as a resource for research on the immune response to SARS-CoV-2. Paper-wide results and their limitations: Clinical and demographic metadata were provided uncurated, with the amount varying by source and participant.

The CDR3 sequence holds 14 residues, the cysteine and phenylalanine included. The retained sequence is limited to the CDR3, 42 bases, with the frame set at the first base. Looking up the germline V gene yields CDR1 MGHRA and CDR2 YSYEKL. The trim is 2 bases for V and 4 bases for J, with a gap of 11 bases between the germline ends. The immunoSEQ Assay, a bias-controlled multiplex PCR, was used to amplify TCRbeta CDR3 regions from genomic DNA. Concerning the study's data processing: Nucleated cell counts per sample were estimated from amplification of reference gene primers within the assay. To quantify the absolute abundance of each unique TCRbeta CDR3 rearrangement, sequence reads were collapsed and filtered. For each sample, productive Simpson clonality was calculated as the square root of Simpson's diversity index over productive rearrangements. TCRdb retrieved this table from immuneACCESS and kept in-frame rearrangements only. Not all clones are present; in checked studies, unresolved V genes account for under half, and no reason is known for the remainder. V, J and clone size derive from that table, while D and trimming were established from the DNA sequence. Counted in this sample were approximately 290,000 clones; roughly 84% of them appeared once. Of the sample, 15% to 19% falls within the top ten clones.

At one collaborating source in Seattle, patients were enrolled during active infection and were followed longitudinally through the course of disease. Each collaborating institution followed its own protocols to collect whole blood in K2EDTA tubes. For TCRbeta analysis, collaborator samples were shipped as frozen whole blood, as isolated PBMCs, or as DNA extracted from either sample type. A note on this clone: Its cognate antigen has yet to be identified. No much larger clone exists at a distance of one base, and base qualities are not known. This specimen includes other DNA sequences encoding the same CDR3.

The chain is made from TRBV4-1 and TRBJ2-5, with an unclear D gene assignment. Material: peripheral blood. This receptor was taken from a person aged 70 to 85 with COVID-19, enrolled during active disease. At the DNA level, the sequence is TGCGCCAGCAGCCAAAAAGGAGTATCAGAGACCCAGTACTTC. Its coded protein is CASSQKGVSETQYF.